What follows are 11 T cell receptor beta chains derived from one specimen sequenced in a study of blood T cell repertoires in COVID-19. This table comes from immunoSEQ multiplex PCR, and its TCRdb copy is limited to in-frame clones, with some not included. The repertoire holds some 240,000 clones, around 80% seen once, with under 4.5% in the top ten. The sequenced sample was PBMCs or T cells enriched from blood (not recorded which). Every receptor here comes from a man under 40 with acute COVID-19.

In its sample, this clone was seen a few times. V gene TRBV7-8 combines with J gene TRBJ1-6, with 7 bases matching TRBD1. The CDR3 length is 17 residues. Trimming cost V 2 bases and J 3 bases; bases outside gene matches: 7. Germline CDR1 is SGHVS and CDR2 is FQNEAQ. CDR3 DNA: TGTGCCAGCAGCTTACGTTTAGGACAGGACTATAATTCACCCCTCCACTTT. It yields the protein CASSLRLGQDYNSPLHF.

This chain connects TRBV15 to TRBJ1-1, with D maybe TRBD1 (5 bases). CDR1 is LNHNV and CDR2 is YYDKDF in the germline V gene (reference sequence). The CDR3 has 13 residues. Trimming took off 0 bases at V and 10 bases at J, with 12 bases between the two ends. This CDR3 is CATSRDGGEGAFF. The CDR3 nucleotides are TGTGCCACCAGCAGAGACGGGGGGGAGGGAGCTTTCTTT.

The chain carries TRBV7-2 and TRBJ2-2; D unresolved. Trimming stripped 5 bases from V and 1 base from J, with 14 bases between. The CDR3 extends over 16 amino acids. The germline CDR1 and CDR2 sequences are SGHTA and FQGNSA. For the CDR3, the DNA is TGTGCCAGCAGCCCCGGGTCGGTTAGGAACACCGGGGAGCTGTTTTTT. This encodes CASSPGSVRNTGELFF.

The gene calls are TRBV28 and TRBJ1-6, with a tentative D call TRBD1 (6 bases). The V and J ends lost 3 bases and 10 bases respectively, with 13 bases between them. Germline V CDR1 and CDR2: MDHEN, SYDVKM. The CDR3 contains 14 residues. CDR3 sequence reads: CASSFYRDGSPLHF. CDR3 in DNA: TGTGCCAGCAGTTTTTACAGGGACGGATCACCCCTCCACTTT.

The chain has TRBV9 and TRBJ1-2, with D unresolved. V lost 7 bases and J 0 bases, leaving 16 bases between the germline ends. Germline CDR1 and CDR2: SGDLS and YYNGEE. The CDR3 covers 15 residues. CDR3 nucleotides: TGTGCCAGCGGCACTACGGAGGAGACTAACTATGGCTACACCTTC. This sequence encodes CASGTTEETNYGYTF.

The chain joins TRBV3-1 (or the pseudogene TRBV3-2) to TRBJ2-2, with D unresolved. Trimming removed 7 bases from V and 4 bases from J, with 10 bases in between. The germline CDR1 and CDR2 sequences are LGHDT and YNNKEL (reference sequence). The CDR3 is 13 residues long. CDR3 in amino acids: CASNLPSTGELFF. CDR3 in DNA: TGTGCCAGCAACCTCCCGAGCACCGGGGAGCTGTTTTTT.

The chain combines TRBV27 with TRBJ2-5, with 8 positions matching TRBD1. Losses at the gene ends were 2 bases for V and 2 bases for J; bases not matched to a gene: 13. In germline, CDR1 is MNHEY, CDR2 SMNVEV (reference sequence). The CDR3 is 18 amino acids. CDR3 sequence reads: CASSLTRPTGVGQETQYF. CDR3 nucleotide sequence: TGTGCCAGCAGTTTAACCCGCCCGACAGGGGTTGGGCAAGAGACCCAGTACTTC.

The chain carries TRBV6-2 or TRBV6-3 and TRBJ2-3; 8 positions match TRBD2. The germline gives CDR1 MNHEY, CDR2 SVGEGT. J lost 2 bases, V lost 5 bases, and 12 bases had no gene match. This CDR3 region has 17 residues. DNA for the CDR3: TGTGCCAGCAGTCGGGACCTCACTAGCGGACTCACAGATACGCAGTATTTT. This gives the protein CASSRDLTSGLTDTQYF.

This chain connects TRBV2 to TRBJ2-6, with TRBD1 matching 10 bases. CDR3 size: 16 residues. V lost 3 bases, J lost 5 bases, and 4 bases stayed unmatched. Germline CDR1 reads SNHLY; CDR2 reads FYNNEI. CDR3 sequence (DNA): TGTGCCAGCAGTGAGGACAGGGGGTTTCGGGCCAACGTCCTGACTTTC. Translation: CASSEDRGFRANVLTF. Combining the CDR3 with reference TRBV2 and TRBJ2-6 gives the whole variable domain EPEVTQTPSHQVTQMGQEVILRCVPISNHLYFYWYRQILGQKVEFLVSFYNNEISEKSEIFDDQFSVERPDGSNFTLKIRSTKLEDSAMYFCASSEDRGFRANVLTFGAGSRLTVL.

The chain links TRBV6-2 or TRBV6-3 to TRBJ2-3; D is uncertain. Germline CDR1 is MNHEY and CDR2 is SVGEGT. This CDR3 comprises 14 residues. The V and J ends lost 6 bases and 0 bases respectively, with 10 bases between them. CDR3 amino acids: CASSQSESTDTQYF. As DNA, the CDR3 is TGTGCCAGCAGCCAGAGCGAAAGCACAGATACGCAGTATTTT.

This rearrangement joins TRBV10-3 to TRBJ1-5; TRBD1 might be the D (5 bases). The germline V and J ends were trimmed by 2 bases and 11 bases, with 19 bases remaining between them. Germline V CDR1 and CDR2: ENHRY, SYGVKD. The length of the CDR3 is 15 residues. This CDR3 is CAISEGTTPDRAQHF. The CDR3 DNA reads TGTGCCATCAGTGAGGGGACTACACCTGATAGAGCCCAGCATTTT.